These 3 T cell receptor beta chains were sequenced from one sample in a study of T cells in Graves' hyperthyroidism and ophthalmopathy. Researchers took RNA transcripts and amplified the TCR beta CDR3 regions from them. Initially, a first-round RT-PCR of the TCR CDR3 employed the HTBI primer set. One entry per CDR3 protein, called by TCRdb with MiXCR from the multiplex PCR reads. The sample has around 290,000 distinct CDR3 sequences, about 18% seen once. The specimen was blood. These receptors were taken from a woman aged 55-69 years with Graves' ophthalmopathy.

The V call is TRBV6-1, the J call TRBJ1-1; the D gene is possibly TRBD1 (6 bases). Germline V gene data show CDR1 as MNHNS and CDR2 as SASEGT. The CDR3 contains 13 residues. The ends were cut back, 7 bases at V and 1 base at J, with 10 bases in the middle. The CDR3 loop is CASKGVTNTEAFF. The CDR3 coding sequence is TGTGCCAGCAAGGGGGTAACGAACACTGAAGCTTTCTTT.

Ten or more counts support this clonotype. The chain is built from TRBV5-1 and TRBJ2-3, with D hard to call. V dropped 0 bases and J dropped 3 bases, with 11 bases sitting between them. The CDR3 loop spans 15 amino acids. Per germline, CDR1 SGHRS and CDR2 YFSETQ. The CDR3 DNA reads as TGCGCCAGCAGCTTGGGCAATGCACGGACAGATACGCAGTATTTT. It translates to CASSLGNARTDTQYF. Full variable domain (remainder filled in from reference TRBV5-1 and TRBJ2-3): KAGVTQTPRYLIKTRGQQVTLSCSPISGHRSVSWYQQTPGQGLQFLFEYFSETQRNKGNFPGRFSGRQFSNSRSEMNVSTLELGDSALYLCASSLGNARTDTQYFGPGTRLTVL.

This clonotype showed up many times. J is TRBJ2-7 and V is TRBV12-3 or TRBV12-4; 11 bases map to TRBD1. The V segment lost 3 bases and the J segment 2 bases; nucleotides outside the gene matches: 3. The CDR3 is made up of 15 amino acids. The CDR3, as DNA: TGTGCCAGCAGTTTTAGGACAGGGGGCCCCTACGAGCAGTACTTC. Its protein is CASSFRTGGPYEQYF.